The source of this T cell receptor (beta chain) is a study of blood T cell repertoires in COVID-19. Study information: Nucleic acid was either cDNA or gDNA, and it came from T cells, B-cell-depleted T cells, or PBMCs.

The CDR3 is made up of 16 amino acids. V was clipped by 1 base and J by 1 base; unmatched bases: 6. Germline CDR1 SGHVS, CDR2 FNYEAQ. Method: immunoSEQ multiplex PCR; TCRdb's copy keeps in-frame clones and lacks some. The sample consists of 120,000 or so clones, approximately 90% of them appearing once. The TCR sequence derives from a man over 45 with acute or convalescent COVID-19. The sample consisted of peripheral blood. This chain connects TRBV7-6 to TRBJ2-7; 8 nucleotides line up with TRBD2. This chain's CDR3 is CASSLGRGVFSYEQYF. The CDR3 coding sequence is TGTGCCAGCAGCTTAGGGCGGGGGGTTTTTTCCTACGAGCAGTACTTC.